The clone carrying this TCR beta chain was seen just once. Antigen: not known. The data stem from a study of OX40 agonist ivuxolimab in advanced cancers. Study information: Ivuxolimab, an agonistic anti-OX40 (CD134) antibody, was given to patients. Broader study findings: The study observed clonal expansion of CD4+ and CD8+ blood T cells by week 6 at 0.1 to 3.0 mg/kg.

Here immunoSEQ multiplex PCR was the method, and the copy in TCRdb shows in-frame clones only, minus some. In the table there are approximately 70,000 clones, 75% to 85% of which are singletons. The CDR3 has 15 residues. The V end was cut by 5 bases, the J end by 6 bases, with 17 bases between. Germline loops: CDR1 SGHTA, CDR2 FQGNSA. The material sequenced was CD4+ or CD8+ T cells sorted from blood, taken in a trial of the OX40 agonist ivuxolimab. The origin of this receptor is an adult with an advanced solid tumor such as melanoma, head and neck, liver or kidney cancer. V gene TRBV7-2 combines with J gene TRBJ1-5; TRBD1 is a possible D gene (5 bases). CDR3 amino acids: CASSPYGPGAQPQHF. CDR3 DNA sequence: TGTGCCAGCAGCCCGTACGGTCCCGGGGCTCAGCCCCAGCATTTT.